The rows below give T cell receptor beta chains drawn from one sample of a study of vaccination effects on CD4 cells after COVID-19. What these receptors recognize is not known. Assay used: immunoSEQ multiplex PCR; TCRdb lists only in-frame clones, some missing. Of about 24,000 clones in the sample, under 80% were seen once. The sequencing here drew on CD4+ T cells from PBMCs cultured with HCoV-NL63 spike peptides, taken after COVID-19 vaccination. The receptor set was obtained from a human donor who received a COVID-19 vaccine. The CDR3 runs from the conserved cysteine through the conserved F or W. The order of the fields is clone size, V gene, D gene, J gene, CDR3 DNA, CDR3 protein. A D gene is named only where the DNA matches it firmly. Where a row states a size, it is once, few, many or the class of an expanded clone; other rows omit it.

once	TRBV5-1	NA	TRBJ2-5	TGCGCCAGCAGCTTGGGCACAGGGTTGGAGACCCAGTACTTC	CASSLGTGLETQYF
NA	TRBV11-2	TRBD1	TRBJ1-2	TGTGCCAGCAGCTTGGGACAGGGGGGGTATGGCTACACCTTC	CASSLGQGGYGYTF
NA	TRBV6-1	NA	TRBJ1-1	TGTGCCAGCAGTGAACAGGTGAACACTGAAGCTTTCTTT	CASSEQVNTEAFF
NA	TRBV28	TRBD1	TRBJ2-1	TGTGCCAGCAGCTCGGGCAGACAGGGGCGGCATGAGCAGTTCTTC	CASSSGRQGRHEQFF
NA	TRBV30	NA	TRBJ2-1	TGTGCCTGGAGCTCACCGGGGCCCCGCCTTTTTAATGAGCAGTTCTTC	CAWSSPGPRLFNEQFF
NA	TRBV5-6	TRBD1	TRBJ1-2	TGTGCCAGCAGCGGAACAGGGGAAGGGGACTATGGCTACACCTTC	CASSGTGEGDYGYTF
NA	TRBV12-3/TRBV12-4	NA	TRBJ1-5	TGTGCCAGTTCAGCAGGTATGCGTCAGCCCCAGCATTTT	CASSAGMRQPQHF
NA	TRBV5-4	NA	TRBJ2-4	TGTGCCAGCAGCTTGGGTATGGGGGCCTTTACCAAAAACATTCAGTACTTC	CASSLGMGAFTKNIQYF
NA	TRBV6-2/TRBV6-3	TRBD2	TRBJ2-3	TGTGCCAGCAGTTTTACTAGCGGGAGGATGTCAGATACGCAGTATTTT	CASSFTSGRMSDTQYF
NA	TRBV10-3	NA	TRBJ1-2	TGTGCCATCAGAGGGTCCGCTGATGGCTACACCTTC	CAIRGSADGYTF